This TCR beta chain was observed in a study of cytotoxic CD8 clonotypes in ibrutinib-treated CLL. Study-level information: Samples had a mean of around 230,000 productive templates and 90,000 or so productive rearrangements. Whole-study findings and limits: Public clonotypes were seen rarely and were contracted or stable on treatment. Clonality measured at baseline exceeded age-matched healthy donors, tracking circulating CD8+ T-cell counts.

TCRdb's copy holds only in-frame clones and misses some; the assay was immunoSEQ multiplex PCR. Of nearly 300,000 clones in the sample, approximately 76% were seen once. This clone was detected only a few times. The antigen is unknown. The V and J ends lost 4 bases and 1 base respectively, with 7 bases between them. CDR3 length: 13 residues. Germline lookup yields CDR1 SGHTA and CDR2 FQGTGA. Here the sequenced sample was PBMCs, taken at disease progression, from a patient treated with ibrutinib. The chain employs TRBV7-3 and TRBJ1-1; D is unclear. The TCR comes from a human donor with chronic lymphocytic leukemia. CDR3 region: CASSWGWNTEAFF. The CDR3 DNA reads as TGTGCCAGCAGCTGGGGTTGGAACACTGAAGCTTTCTTT. Looking up the rest from reference TRBV7-3 and TRBJ1-1 gives the full variable domain: GAGVSQTPSNKVTEKGKYVELRCDPISGHTALYWYRQSLGQGPEFLIYFQGTGAADDSGLPNDRFFAVRPEGSVSTLKIQRTERGDSAVYLCASSWGWNTEAFFGQGTRLTVV.